The 6 T cell receptor beta chains presented below share a single source sample, sequenced in a study of spatial heterogeneity in lung cancer (dated by TCRdb to the late 2010s). Libraries came from 5' RACE. For sequencing, a NextSeq 500 was employed. The raw public reads went through TCRdb reprocessing: fastp at Q25, MiXCR clone calling, in-frame beta chains kept. Each record represents a unique CDR3 protein, reported with the most common genes and DNA among its rows. Present in this sample are some 47,000 distinct CDR3 sequences, 7.6% of which were seen just once. The ten largest clones capture around 13% of the sample. According to the study, the label for this sample's time point signals: sample taken at primary tumor resection. TCR sequencing used whole RNA extracted from tumor and nontumor lung tissue, or from cryopreserved PBMC samples, without cell sorting. The sequencing here drew on PBMCs, taken at surgery. All receptors derive from a female donor with early-stage non-small cell lung cancer.

This clonotype turned up a few times. This chain connects TRBV15 to TRBJ1-4; D might be TRBD1 (6 bases). The CDR3 covers 14 residues. Germline lookup yields CDR1 LNHNV and CDR2 YYDKDF (reference sequence). V lost 6 bases, J lost 8 bases, and 16 bases lay in between. The CDR3: CATRLTGSLEKLFF. Written as DNA, the CDR3 is TGTGCCACCAGGCTGACAGGTAGTTTAGAAAAACTGTTTTTT.

This clonotype was seen at least ten times. V and J are TRBV9 and TRBJ2-3, with D maybe TRBD2 (5 bases). The CDR3 sequence is 13 residues long. Trimming took off 4 bases at V and 3 bases at J, with 9 bases between the two ends. Germline values: CDR1 SGDLS, CDR2 YYNGEE. CDR3 coding DNA: TGTGCCAGCAGCCCCCGGGGTACAGATACGCAGTATTTT. It is translated as CASSPRGTDTQYF.

The chain joins TRBV7-9 to TRBJ1-6, with D possibly matching TRBD1 (6 bases). Germline assignment: CDR1 SEHNR and CDR2 FQNEAQ (reference sequence). Trimming stripped 1 base from V and 9 bases from J, with 13 bases between. This CDR3 contains 15 residues. This CDR3 is CASSLGTGLGSPLHF. The CDR3 coding sequence is TGTGCCAGCAGCTTAGGAACAGGGCTCGGTTCACCCCTCCACTTT.

This chain uses TRBV14 with TRBJ2-2; TRBD1 is a possible D gene (5 bases). The CDR3 contains 16 residues. Germline V gene sequence: CDR1 SGHDN, CDR2 FVKESK. V was clipped by 3 bases and J by 2 bases, with 13 bases between them. CDR3 protein: CASSQETDYNTGELFF. CDR3 DNA sequence: TGTGCCAGCAGCCAGGAGACAGATTATAACACCGGGGAGCTGTTTTTT.

The chain is built from TRBV7-8 and TRBJ1-1; 7 positions agree with TRBD1. The length of the CDR3 is 14 residues. Germline CDR1 and CDR2: SGHVS and FQNEAQ. V was pared by 3 bases and J by 3 bases, with 4 bases of the junction left unmatched. In DNA form, the CDR3 reads TGTGCCAGCAGCTTGGGACAGCGGCACACTGAAGCTTTCTTT. Amino acid sequence: CASSLGQRHTEAFF.

This clonotype has only a few counts. The V and J genes are TRBV15 and TRBJ1-5; a possible D gene is TRBD1 (5 bases). V lost 1 base and J 4 bases, leaving 11 bases between the germline ends. This CDR3 spans 15 amino acids. Per germline, CDR1 LNHNV and CDR2 YYDKDF (reference sequence). In DNA, the CDR3 is TGTGCCACCAGCAGAGTTTTCACAGGTAATCAGCCCCAGCATTTT. This translates into CATSRVFTGNQPQHF.